These 9 T cell receptor beta chains came from one sample sequenced in a study of shared clonotypes between healthy human individuals. This table comes from immunoSEQ multiplex PCR, and its TCRdb copy is limited to in-frame clones, with some not included. In the table there are 2 million to 2.5 million clones, 80% to 95% of which are singletons. Sample: naive CD4+ T cells from PBMCs. Regarding subset: CD45RA+ positively selected. The origin of the receptors is a man aged 18 to 35 in good health. Some clones in this sample may be carry-over from other donors' samples.

The V and J genes are TRBV25-1 and TRBJ1-1, with D possibly being TRBD1 (5 bases). The CDR3 is 14 residues long. The V end lost 3 bases, the J end lost 3 bases, and 11 bases lay between the germline ends. From germline, CDR1 is MGHDK and CDR2 SYGVNS. The CDR3 is CASSDPLGDTEAFF. In DNA, the CDR3 is TGTGCCAGCAGTGACCCTCTGGGGGACACTGAAGCTTTCTTT.

The gene calls are TRBV7-2 and TRBJ2-3; TRBD2 matches at 10 bases. The CDR3 length is 14 residues. In germline, CDR1 is SGHTA, CDR2 FQGNSA. After removal of 4 bases from V and 8 bases from J, the junction contained 6 bases not matched to a gene. This chain's CDR3 is CASSSAGGGVTQYF. The DNA for the CDR3 is TGTGCCAGCAGCTCAGCGGGAGGGGGGGTTACGCAGTATTTT.

This clone was observed a few times. The chain uses TRBV7-3 and TRBJ1-5; weak D call: TRBD1 (5 bases). Deletions cut 9 bases from V and 7 bases from J, with 13 bases between. The length of the CDR3 is 12 residues. Germline loops: CDR1 SGHTA, CDR2 FQGTGA. The CDR3 loop is CASGGVRQPQHF. The CDR3 DNA reads TGTGCCAGTGGGGGGGTCCGACAGCCCCAGCATTTT.

This clone was counted once. The genes are TRBV28 and TRBJ1-2; unclear D gene. V shed 4 bases and J shed 8 bases, with 20 bases lying between them. The germline gives CDR1 MDHEN, CDR2 SYDVKM. This CDR3 spans 15 amino acids. This CDR3 is CASSSRRVGVTGYTF. Here the CDR3 DNA reads TGTGCCAGCAGTTCACGAAGAGTTGGGGTTACAGGCTACACCTTC.

This clone showed up just a few times. The V gene is TRBV7-9, the J gene TRBJ2-3, with TRBD2 matching over 11 bases. V lost 6 bases and J lost 4; bases outside the gene matches: 9. CDR1 and CDR2 from the germline V gene are SEHNR and FQNEAQ (reference sequence). This CDR3 has 16 residues. CDR3 residues: CASRPPTSGNADTQYF. CDR3 bases: TGTGCCAGCAGACCTCCGACTAGCGGGAACGCAGATACGCAGTATTTT.

On this clone itself: Other DNA sequences in the same sample also yield this CDR3. The chain has TRBV19 and TRBJ2-3; the D gene is possibly TRBD2 (6 bases). The CDR3 covers 15 residues. Between the trimmed V and J ends, which lost 3 bases and 0 bases, there was a span of 10 bases. CDR1 is LNHDA, CDR2 SQIVND, per germline (reference sequence). The CDR3 reads CASSISSGSTDTQYF. The CDR3 DNA reads as TGTGCCAGTAGTATTTCGAGCGGGAGCACAGATACGCAGTATTTT.

As regards this clone: This specimen includes other DNA sequences encoding the same CDR3. This sequence joins TRBV7-2 and TRBJ2-2, with 7 bases aligning to TRBD2. Trimming at V came to 1 base and at J to 3 bases, leaving 2 bases not matched to a gene. The CDR3 is made up of 15 amino acids. Germline V CDR1 and CDR2: SGHTA, FQGNSA. The CDR3 loop is CASSLVSGDTGELFF. CDR3 nucleotides: TGTGCCAGCAGCTTAGTCAGCGGGGACACCGGGGAGCTGTTTTTT. Filled out from reference TRBV7-2 and TRBJ2-2, the complete variable domain reads GAGVSQSPSNKVTEKGKDVELRCDPISGHTALYWYRQSLGQGLEFLIYFQGNSAPDKSGLPSDRFSAERTGGSVSTLTIQRTQQEDSAVYLCASSLVSGDTGELFFGEGSRLTVL.

This clone was counted a single time. This chain joins TRBV28 and TRBJ2-2; a possible D gene is TRBD2 (5 bases). V was clipped by 6 bases and J by 3 bases, with 17 bases between them. Germline values: CDR1 MDHEN, CDR2 SYDVKM. CDR3 length equals 16 residues. The CDR3 spells CASSPPGSQDTGELFF. The CDR3 bases are TGTGCCAGCAGCCCCCCGGGGTCGCAGGACACCGGGGAGCTGTTTTTT.

The chain is built from TRBV7-6 and TRBJ2-2; 7 bases are shared with TRBD1. CDR1 SGHVS and CDR2 FNYEAQ come from the germline V gene. The CDR3 totals 14 residues. J lost 5 bases, V lost 5 bases, and 5 bases had no gene match. Written as DNA, the CDR3 is TGTGCCAGCAGCCCGCGACAGGGTACCGGGGAGCTGTTTTTT. Amino acids: CASSPRQGTGELFF. The full variable domain, completed using reference TRBV7-6 and TRBJ2-2, is GAGVSQSPRYKVTKRGQDVALRCDPISGHVSLYWYRQALGQGPEFLTYFNYEAQQDKSGLPNDRFSAERPEGSISTLTIQRTEQRDSAMYRCASSPRQGTGELFFGEGSRLTVL.